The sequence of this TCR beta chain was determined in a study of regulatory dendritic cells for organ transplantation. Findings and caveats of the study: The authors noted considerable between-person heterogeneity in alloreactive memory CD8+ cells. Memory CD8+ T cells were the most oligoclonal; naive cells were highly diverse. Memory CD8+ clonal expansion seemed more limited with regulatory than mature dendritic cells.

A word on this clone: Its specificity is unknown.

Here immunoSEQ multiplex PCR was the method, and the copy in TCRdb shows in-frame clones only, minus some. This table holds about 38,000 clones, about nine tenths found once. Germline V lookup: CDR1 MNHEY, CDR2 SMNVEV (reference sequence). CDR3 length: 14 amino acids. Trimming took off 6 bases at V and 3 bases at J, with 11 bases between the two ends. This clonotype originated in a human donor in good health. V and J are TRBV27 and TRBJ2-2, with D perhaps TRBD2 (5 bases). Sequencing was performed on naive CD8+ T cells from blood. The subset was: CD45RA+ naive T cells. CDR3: CASSLRTYTGELFF. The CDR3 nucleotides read TGTGCCAGCAGCCTAAGGACTTACACCGGGGAGCTGTTTTTT.